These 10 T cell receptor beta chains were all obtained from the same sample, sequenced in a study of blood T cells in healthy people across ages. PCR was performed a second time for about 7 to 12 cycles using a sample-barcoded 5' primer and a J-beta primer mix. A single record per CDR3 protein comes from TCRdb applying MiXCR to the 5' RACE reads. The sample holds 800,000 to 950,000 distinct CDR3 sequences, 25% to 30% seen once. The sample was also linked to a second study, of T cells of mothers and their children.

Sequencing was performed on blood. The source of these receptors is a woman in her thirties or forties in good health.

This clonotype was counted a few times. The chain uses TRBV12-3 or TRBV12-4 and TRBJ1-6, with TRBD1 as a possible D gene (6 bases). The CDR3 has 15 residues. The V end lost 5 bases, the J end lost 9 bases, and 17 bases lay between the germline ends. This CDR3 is CASSIGGGPSSPLHF. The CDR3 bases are TGTGCCAGCAGTATAGGGGGGGGGCCGAGTTCACCCCTCCACTTT.

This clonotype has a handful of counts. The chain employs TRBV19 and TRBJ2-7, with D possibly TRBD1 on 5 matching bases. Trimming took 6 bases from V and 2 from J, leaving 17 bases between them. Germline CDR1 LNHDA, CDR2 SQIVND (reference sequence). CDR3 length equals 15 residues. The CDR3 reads CASSEDRNGAYEQYF. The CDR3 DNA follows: TGTGCCAGTAGCGAAGACAGAAACGGAGCCTACGAGCAGTACTTC.

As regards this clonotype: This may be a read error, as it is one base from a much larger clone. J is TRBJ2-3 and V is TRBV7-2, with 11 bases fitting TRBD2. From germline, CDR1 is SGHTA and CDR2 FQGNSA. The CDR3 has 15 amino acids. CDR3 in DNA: TGTGCCAGCAGCTTAGCTAGCGGGGGGGCAGATACGCGGTATTTT. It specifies CASSLASGGADTRYF.

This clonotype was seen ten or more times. In DNA, the CDR3 is TGCAGCGTTGAAGAGATACTTAGTGGCTACACCTTC. Protein product: CSVEEILSGYTF. The chain combines TRBV29-1 with TRBJ1-2; D remains ambiguous. V lost 0 bases and J 7 bases, leaving 9 bases between the germline ends. CDR1 and CDR2 from the germline V gene are SQVTM and ANQGSEA. The CDR3 loop spans 12 amino acids.

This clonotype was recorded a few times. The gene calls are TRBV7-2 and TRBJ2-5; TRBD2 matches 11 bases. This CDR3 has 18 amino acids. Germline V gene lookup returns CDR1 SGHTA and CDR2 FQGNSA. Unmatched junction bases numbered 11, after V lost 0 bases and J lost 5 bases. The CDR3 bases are TGTGCCAGCAGCTTAGCCCCTAGCGGGGGGCCCCAGTGGGAGACCCAGTACTTC. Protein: CASSLAPSGGPQWETQYF.

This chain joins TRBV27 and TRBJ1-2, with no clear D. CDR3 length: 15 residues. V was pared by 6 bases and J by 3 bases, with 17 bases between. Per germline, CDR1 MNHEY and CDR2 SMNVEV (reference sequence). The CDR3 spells CASRVAGVVDYGYTF. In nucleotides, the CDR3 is TGTGCCAGCAGGGTTGCAGGCGTGGTCGACTATGGCTACACCTTC.

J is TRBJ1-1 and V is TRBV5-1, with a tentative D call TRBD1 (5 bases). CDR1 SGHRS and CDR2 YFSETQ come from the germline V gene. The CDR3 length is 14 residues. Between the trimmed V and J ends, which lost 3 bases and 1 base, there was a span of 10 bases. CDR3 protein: CASSSAGPNTEAFF. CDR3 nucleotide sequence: TGCGCCAGCAGCTCGGCGGGACCGAACACTGAAGCTTTCTTT.

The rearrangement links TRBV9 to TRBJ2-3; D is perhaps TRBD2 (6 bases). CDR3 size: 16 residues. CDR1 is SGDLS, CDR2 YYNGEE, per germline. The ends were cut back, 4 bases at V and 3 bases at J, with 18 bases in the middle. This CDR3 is CASSLSGAGQTDTQYF. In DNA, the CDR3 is TGTGCCAGCAGCCTTTCCGGGGCGGGGCAGACAGATACGCAGTATTTT. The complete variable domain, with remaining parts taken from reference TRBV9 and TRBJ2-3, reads DSGVTQTPKHLITATGQRVTLRCSPRSGDLSVYWYQQSLDQGLQFLIQYYNGEERAKGNILERFSAQQFPDLHSELNLSSLELGDSALYFCASSLSGAGQTDTQYFGPGTRLTVL.

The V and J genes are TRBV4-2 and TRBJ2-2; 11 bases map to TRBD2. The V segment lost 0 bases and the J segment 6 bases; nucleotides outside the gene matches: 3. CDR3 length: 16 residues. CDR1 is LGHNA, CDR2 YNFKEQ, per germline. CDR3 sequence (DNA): TGTGCCAGCAGCCAAGAACTAGCGGGGGATTCCGGGGAGCTGTTTTTT. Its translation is CASSQELAGDSGELFF.

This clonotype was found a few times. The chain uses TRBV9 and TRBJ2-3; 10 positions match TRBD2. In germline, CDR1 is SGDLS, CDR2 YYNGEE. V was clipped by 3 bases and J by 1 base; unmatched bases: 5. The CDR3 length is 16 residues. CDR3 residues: CASSALAGEGTDTQYF. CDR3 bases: TGTGCCAGCAGCGCCCTAGCGGGGGAGGGCACAGATACGCAGTATTTT.